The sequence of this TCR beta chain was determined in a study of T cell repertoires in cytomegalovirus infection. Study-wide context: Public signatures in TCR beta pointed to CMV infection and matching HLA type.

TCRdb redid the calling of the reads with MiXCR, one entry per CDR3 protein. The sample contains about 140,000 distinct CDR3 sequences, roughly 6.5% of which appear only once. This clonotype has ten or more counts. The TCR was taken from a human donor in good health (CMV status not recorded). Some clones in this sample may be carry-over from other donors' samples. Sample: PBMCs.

In nucleotides, the CDR3 is TGTGCCAGCAGTCTGCGGGGACAGGGATATTCACCCCTCCACTTT. This gives the protein CASSLRGQGYSPLHF. The genes are TRBV28 and TRBJ1-6; 9 bases map to TRBD1. This CDR3 has 15 residues. J was trimmed by 8 bases and V by 5 bases; bases with no gene match: 7. Looked up from germline, CDR1 is MDHEN and CDR2 is SYDVKM.